The 17 T cell receptor beta chains below come from one sample, sequenced in a study of shared clonotypes between healthy human individuals. Here immunoSEQ multiplex PCR was the method, and the copy in TCRdb shows in-frame clones only, minus some. The data contain roughly 530,000 clones, about 95% of them singletons. The sample was naive CD4+ T cells sorted from blood. Sample subset: CD45RA+ positively selected. These receptors were obtained from a woman between 25 and 40 years old in good health.

The chain employs TRBV30 and TRBJ2-7; D is undetermined. This CDR3 comprises 16 residues. Trimming removed 0 bases at V and 2 bases at J, with 17 bases between. Germline CDR1 and CDR2: GTSNPN and SVGIG (reference sequence). In DNA form, the CDR3 reads TGTGCCTGGAGTGTACTATTTTCGGCGAACCCCTACGAGCAGTACTTC. Translation gives CAWSVLFSANPYEQYF. The full variable domain, with the rest looked up from reference TRBV30 and TRBJ2-7, is SQTIHQWPATLVQPVGSPLSLECTVEGTSNPNLYWYRQAAGRGLQLLFYSVGIGQISSEVPQNLSASRPQDRQFILSSKKLLLSDSGFYLCAWSVLFSANPYEQYFGPGTRLTVT.

The chain recombines TRBV4-1 with TRBJ2-3; TRBD2 might be the D (6 bases). This CDR3 contains 14 residues. CDR1 is MGHRA and CDR2 is YSYEKL in the germline V gene. Trimming removed 2 bases from V and 6 bases from J, with 12 bases in between. The CDR3 DNA reads TGCGCCAGCAGCCAAATTGGGGGGAAGGATACGCAGTATTTT. It specifies CASSQIGGKDTQYF.

V usage is TRBV18 and J usage is TRBJ2-2; D gene unclear. The CDR3 consists of 14 residues. Trimming left V 2 bases short and J 4 bases short, with 8 bases between. The germline V gene has CDR1 KGHSH and CDR2 LQKENI. The CDR3: CASSPIPATGELFF. The CDR3, as DNA: TGTGCCAGCTCACCAATTCCAGCCACCGGGGAGCTGTTTTTT.

This clone was counted a single time. The rearrangement links TRBV6-6 to TRBJ2-1; no clear D. Trimming took 0 bases from V and 5 from J, leaving 14 bases between them. The V gene's germline CDR1 is MNHNY and CDR2 SVGAGI (reference sequence). The CDR3 length is 16 residues. As DNA, the CDR3 is TGTGCCAGCAGTTACTCGCCGGCGTGGGCAAACAATGAGCAGTTCTTC. Protein: CASSYSPAWANNEQFF.

The V call is TRBV7-2, the J call TRBJ1-4, with a tentative D call TRBD1 (6 bases). CDR1 is SGHTA, CDR2 FQGNSA, per germline. The CDR3 length is 15 residues. V lost 2 bases and J lost 5, with 12 bases in between. The CDR3 region has the DNA TGTGCCAGCAGCTTATACGGGGGCGCAAATGAAAAACTGTTTTTT. Protein product: CASSLYGGANEKLFF.

The J gene is TRBJ1-3, the V gene TRBV6-1; D possibly corresponds to TRBD1 (6 bases). Deletions cut 4 bases from V and 0 bases from J, with 10 bases between. This CDR3 comprises 15 residues. Germline V gene lookup returns CDR1 MNHNS and CDR2 SASEGT. CDR3 sequence: CASSADRPSGNTIYF. The CDR3 DNA is TGTGCCAGCAGTGCCGACAGGCCCTCTGGAAACACCATATATTTT.

The chain has TRBV6-1 and TRBJ1-4, with no clear D. Germline V gene sequence: CDR1 MNHNS, CDR2 SASEGT. Trimming pared 3 bases from V and 5 bases from J, leaving 7 bases between. This CDR3 has 13 amino acids. In DNA form, the CDR3 reads TGTGCCAGCAGTGACAGGAAGAATGAAAAACTGTTTTTT. Translation: CASSDRKNEKLFF.

The genes are TRBV29-1 and TRBJ2-5; D unclear. This CDR3 is built from 13 residues. The germline gives CDR1 SQVTM, CDR2 ANQGSEA. V dropped 3 bases and J dropped 0 bases, with 8 bases sitting between them. The CDR3 region has the DNA TGCAGCGTTGAGTTTCAGGACCAAGAGACCCAGTACTTC. This translates into CSVEFQDQETQYF.

The V call is TRBV6-4, the J call TRBJ2-7; 12 bases are a match to TRBD1. The CDR3 contains 19 residues. J lost 0 bases, V lost 2 bases, and 11 bases had no gene match. Germline loops: CDR1 MRHNA, CDR2 SNTAGT. The CDR3 DNA is TGTGCCAGCAGTGACCCAAAATGGGACAGGGGGCGATCCTCCTACGAGCAGTACTTC. This gives the protein CASSDPKWDRGRSSYEQYF.

V gene TRBV1 combines with J gene TRBJ2-7. TRBV1 is given as a pseudogene. This CDR3 is built from 16 residues. The CDR3 spells CTSSQEGGLDTREQYF. Written as DNA, the CDR3 is TGCACCAGCAGCCAAGAAGGGGGACTGGATACTCGCGAGCAGTACTTC.

The chain carries TRBV5-1 and TRBJ2-1; TRBD2 agrees at 10 bases. The CDR3 extends over 15 amino acids. CDR1 is SGHRS and CDR2 is YFSETQ in the germline V gene. Losses at the gene ends were 4 bases for V and 8 bases for J; bases not matched to a gene: 9. The CDR3 protein is CASSLTSGIGDEQFF. CDR3 coding DNA: TGCGCCAGCAGCCTAACTAGCGGGATAGGGGATGAGCAGTTCTTC.

The genes are TRBV28 and TRBJ1-5, with unresolved D. Germline lookup yields CDR1 MDHEN and CDR2 SYDVKM. The CDR3 runs to 15 residues. Trimming removed 2 bases at V and 0 bases at J, with 8 bases between. CDR3 sequence (DNA): TGTGCCAGCAGTTTACGGCCCTATAGCAATCAGCCCCAGCATTTT. Encoded protein: CASSLRPYSNQPQHF.

This sequence joins TRBV28 and TRBJ1-2, with a weak D call TRBD1 (6 bases). Germline V CDR1 and CDR2: MDHEN, SYDVKM. This CDR3 region has 16 residues. The ends were cut back, 10 bases at V and 8 bases at J, with 29 bases in the middle. Written as DNA, the CDR3 is TGTGCCACTGCGCCCGTGGGGGGGGCCAAAGTTGGAGGCTACACCTTC. Translated: CATAPVGGAKVGGYTF.

A word on this clone: A junction boundary mismatches the germline segment, possibly from a read error. The genes are TRBV4-1 and TRBJ1-5, with a possible D match to TRBD1 (5 bases). The CDR3 extends over 15 amino acids. Germline V gives CDR1 MGHRA, CDR2 YSYEKL. The CDR3 bases are TGTGCCAGCAGCCAAGGCCGAGGGGCGCATCAGCCCCAGCATTTT. Amino acid sequence: CASSQGRGAHQPQHF.

The genes are TRBV18 and TRBJ2-5, with a possible D match to TRBD1 (8 bases). CDR3 size: 15 residues. Germline assignment: CDR1 KGHSH and CDR2 LQKENI. V was trimmed by 7 bases and J by 5 bases, leaving 20 bases between them. The CDR3 reads CASLAGAGGMETQYF. CDR3 in DNA: TGTGCCAGCTTAGCGGGCGCAGGGGGCATGGAGACCCAGTACTTC.

The rearrangement joins TRBV4-1 to TRBJ2-7; TRBD2 is a possible D gene (6 bases). The CDR3 consists of 17 residues. The ends were cut back, 3 bases at V and 0 bases at J, with 18 bases in the middle. The germline CDR1 and CDR2 sequences are MGHRA and YSYEKL. This chain's CDR3 is CASSHHVQGEVSYEQYF. The DNA for the CDR3 is TGCGCCAGCAGCCACCACGTCCAAGGGGAGGTCTCCTACGAGCAGTACTTC.

J is TRBJ2-2 and V is TRBV5-1; 12 nucleotides match TRBD2. CDR3 size: 17 residues. The germline gives CDR1 SGHRS, CDR2 YFSETQ. Trimming took 4 bases from V and 7 from J; bases not matched to a gene: 11. The CDR3 DNA reads as TGCGCCAGCAGCCAGGGTGGGACTAGCGGGTTCGGCGGGGAGCTGTTTTTT. This codes for CASSQGGTSGFGGELFF.